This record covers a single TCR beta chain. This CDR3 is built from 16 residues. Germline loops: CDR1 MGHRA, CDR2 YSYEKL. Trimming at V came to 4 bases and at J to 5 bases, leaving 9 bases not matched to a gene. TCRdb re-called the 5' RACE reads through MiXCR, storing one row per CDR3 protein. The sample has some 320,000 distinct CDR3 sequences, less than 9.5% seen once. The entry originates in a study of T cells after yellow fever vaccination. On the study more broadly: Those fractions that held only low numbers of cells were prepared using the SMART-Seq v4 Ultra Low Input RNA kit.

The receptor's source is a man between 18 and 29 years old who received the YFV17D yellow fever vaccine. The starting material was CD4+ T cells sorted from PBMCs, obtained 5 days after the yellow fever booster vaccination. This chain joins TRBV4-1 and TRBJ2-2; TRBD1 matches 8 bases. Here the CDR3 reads CASSPRAQGGTGELFF. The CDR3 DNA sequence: TGCGCCAGCAGCCCGCGGGCACAGGGGGGAACCGGGGAGCTGTTTTTT.